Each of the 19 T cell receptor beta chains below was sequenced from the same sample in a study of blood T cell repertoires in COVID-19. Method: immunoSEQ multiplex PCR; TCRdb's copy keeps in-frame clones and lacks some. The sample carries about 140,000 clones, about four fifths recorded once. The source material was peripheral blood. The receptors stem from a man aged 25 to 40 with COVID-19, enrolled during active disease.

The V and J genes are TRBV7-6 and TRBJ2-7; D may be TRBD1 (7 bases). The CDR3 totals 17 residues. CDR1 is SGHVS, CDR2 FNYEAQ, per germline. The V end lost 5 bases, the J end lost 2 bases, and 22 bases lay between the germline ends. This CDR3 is CASSRTTGRDVPYEQYF. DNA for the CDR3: TGTGCCAGCAGCCGAACGACAGGGCGGGATGTCCCCTACGAGCAGTACTTC. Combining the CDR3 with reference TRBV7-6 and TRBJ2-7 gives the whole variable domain GAGVSQSPRYKVTKRGQDVALRCDPISGHVSLYWYRQALGQGPEFLTYFNYEAQQDKSGLPNDRFSAERPEGSISTLTIQRTEQRDSAMYRCASSRTTGRDVPYEQYFGPGTRLTVT.

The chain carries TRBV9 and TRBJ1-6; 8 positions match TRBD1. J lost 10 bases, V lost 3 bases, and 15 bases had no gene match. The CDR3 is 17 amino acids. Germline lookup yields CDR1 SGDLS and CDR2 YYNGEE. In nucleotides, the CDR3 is TGTGCCAGCAGCGGTCGACAGGGGAATAACGTGAGGTCACCCCTCCACTTT. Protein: CASSGRQGNNVRSPLHF.

This CDR3 reads CASSTRTGTSGSYNEQFF. The CDR3 coding sequence is TGTGCCAGCAGCACACGTACCGGGACTAGCGGATCCTACAATGAGCAGTTCTTC. This chain joins TRBV9 and TRBJ2-1; the match to TRBD2 covers 11 bases. CDR1 is SGDLS, CDR2 YYNGEE, per germline. V was clipped by 4 bases and J by 1 base; unmatched bases: 10. The CDR3 runs to 18 residues.

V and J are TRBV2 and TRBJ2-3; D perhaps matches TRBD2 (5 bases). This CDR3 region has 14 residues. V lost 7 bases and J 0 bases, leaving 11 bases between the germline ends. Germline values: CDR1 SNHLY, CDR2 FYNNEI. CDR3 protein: CASKSGSSTDTQYF. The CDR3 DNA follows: TGTGCCAGCAAAAGCGGCTCTAGCACAGATACGCAGTATTTT.

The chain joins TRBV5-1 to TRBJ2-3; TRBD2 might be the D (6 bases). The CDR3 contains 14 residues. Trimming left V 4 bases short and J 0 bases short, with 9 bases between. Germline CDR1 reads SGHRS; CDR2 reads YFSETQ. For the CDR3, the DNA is TGCGCCAGCAGCCTCAGCGGGAGCACAGATACGCAGTATTTT. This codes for CASSLSGSTDTQYF.

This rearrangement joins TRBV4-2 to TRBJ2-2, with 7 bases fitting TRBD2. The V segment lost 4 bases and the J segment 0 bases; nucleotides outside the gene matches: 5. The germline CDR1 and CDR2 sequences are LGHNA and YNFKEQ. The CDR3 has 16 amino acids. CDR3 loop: CASSPSGTTNTGELFF. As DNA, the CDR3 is TGTGCCAGCAGCCCGTCCGGGACTACGAACACCGGGGAGCTGTTTTTT.

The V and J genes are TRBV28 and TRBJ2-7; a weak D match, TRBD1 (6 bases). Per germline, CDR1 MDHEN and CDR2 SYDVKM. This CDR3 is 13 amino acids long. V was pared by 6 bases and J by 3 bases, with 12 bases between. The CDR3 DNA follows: TGTGCCAGCAGCCCGGACAGTTACTACGAGCAGTACTTC. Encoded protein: CASSPDSYYEQYF.

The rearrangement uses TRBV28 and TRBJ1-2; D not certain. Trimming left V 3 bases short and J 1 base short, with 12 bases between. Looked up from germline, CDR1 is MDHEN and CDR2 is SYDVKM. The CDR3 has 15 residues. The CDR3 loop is CASSFQRTVNYGYTF. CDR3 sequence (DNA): TGTGCCAGCAGTTTTCAGCGGACGGTTAACTATGGCTACACCTTC.

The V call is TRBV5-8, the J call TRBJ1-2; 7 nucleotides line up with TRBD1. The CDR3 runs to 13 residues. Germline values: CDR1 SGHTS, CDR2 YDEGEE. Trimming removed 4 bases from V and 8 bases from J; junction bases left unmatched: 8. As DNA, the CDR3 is TGTGCCAGCAGCATAAACAGGGGCGGGGGCTACACCTTC. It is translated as CASSINRGGGYTF.

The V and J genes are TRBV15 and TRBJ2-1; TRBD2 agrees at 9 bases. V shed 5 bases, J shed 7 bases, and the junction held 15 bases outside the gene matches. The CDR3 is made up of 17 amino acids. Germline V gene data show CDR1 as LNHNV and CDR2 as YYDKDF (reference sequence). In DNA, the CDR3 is TGTGCCACCAGCCGCACCTCCGGAGCGGGAGGTGGGAATGAGCAGTTCTTC. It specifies CATSRTSGAGGGNEQFF.

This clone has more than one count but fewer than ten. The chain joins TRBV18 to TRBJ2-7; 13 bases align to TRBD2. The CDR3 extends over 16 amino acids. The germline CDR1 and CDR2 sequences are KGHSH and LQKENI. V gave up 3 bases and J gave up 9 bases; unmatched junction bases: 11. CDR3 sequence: CASSPPFGTSGKVQYF. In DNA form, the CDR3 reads TGTGCCAGCTCACCTCCCTTCGGGACTAGCGGGAAGGTGCAGTACTTC.

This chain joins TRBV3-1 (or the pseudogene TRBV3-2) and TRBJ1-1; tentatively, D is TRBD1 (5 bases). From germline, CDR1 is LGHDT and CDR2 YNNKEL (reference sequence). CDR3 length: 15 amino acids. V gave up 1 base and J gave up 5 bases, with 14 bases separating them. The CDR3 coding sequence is TGTGCCAGCAGCCAAGCTCGGGGGATTAGTACTGAAGCTTTCTTT. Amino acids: CASSQARGISTEAFF.

CDR3 bases: TGTGCCAGCAGTTTTTCACTCTACAATGAGCAGTTCTTC. It codes for CASSFSLYNEQFF. The chain uses TRBV28 and TRBJ2-1; D remains ambiguous. Germline lookup yields CDR1 MDHEN and CDR2 SYDVKM. The ends were cut back, 3 bases at V and 3 bases at J, with 6 bases in the middle. The CDR3 consists of 13 residues.

CDR3 region: CASSSPGVSDEQYF. The CDR3 nucleotides read TGTGCCAGCAGTTCACCCGGGGTAAGCGACGAGCAGTACTTC. The chain links TRBV28 to TRBJ2-7, with D maybe TRBD2 (5 bases). The CDR3 runs to 14 residues. V was pared by 4 bases and J by 5 bases, with 15 bases between. CDR1 and CDR2 (germline): MDHEN, SYDVKM.

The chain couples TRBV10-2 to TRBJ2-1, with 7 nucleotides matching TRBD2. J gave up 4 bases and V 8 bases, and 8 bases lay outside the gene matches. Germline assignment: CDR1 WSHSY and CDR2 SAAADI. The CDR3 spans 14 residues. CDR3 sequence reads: CASLPGGGYNEQFF. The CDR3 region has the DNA TGCGCCAGCCTCCCCGGCGGGGGATACAATGAGCAGTTCTTC.

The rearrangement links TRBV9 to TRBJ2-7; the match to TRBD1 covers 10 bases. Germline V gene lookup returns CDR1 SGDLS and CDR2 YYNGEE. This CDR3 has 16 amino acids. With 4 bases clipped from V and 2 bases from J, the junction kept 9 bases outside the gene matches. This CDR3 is CASSPPAGTGAYEQYF. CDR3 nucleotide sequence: TGTGCCAGCAGCCCGCCGGCGGGGACAGGGGCCTACGAGCAGTACTTC.

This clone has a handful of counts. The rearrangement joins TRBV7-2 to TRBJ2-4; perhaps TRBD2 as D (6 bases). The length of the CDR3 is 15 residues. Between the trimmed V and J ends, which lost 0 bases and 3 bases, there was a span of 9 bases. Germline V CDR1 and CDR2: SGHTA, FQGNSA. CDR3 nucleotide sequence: TGTGCCAGCAGCTTAGCGGGAGGCGTCAAAAACATTCAGTACTTC. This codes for CASSLAGGVKNIQYF.

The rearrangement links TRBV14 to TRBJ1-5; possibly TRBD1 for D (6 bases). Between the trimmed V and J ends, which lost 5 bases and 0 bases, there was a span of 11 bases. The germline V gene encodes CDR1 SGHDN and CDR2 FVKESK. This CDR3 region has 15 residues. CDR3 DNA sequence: TGTGCCAGCAGCGAAGGGGGGGTTAGCAATCAGCCCCAGCATTTT. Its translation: CASSEGGVSNQPQHF.

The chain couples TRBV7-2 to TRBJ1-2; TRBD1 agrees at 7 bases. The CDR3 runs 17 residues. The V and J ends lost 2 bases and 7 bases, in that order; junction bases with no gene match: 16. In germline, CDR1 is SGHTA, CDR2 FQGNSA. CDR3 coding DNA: TGTGCCAGCAGCTTAACCCCCCCCCGACAGGGTCGAAGTGGCTACACCTTC. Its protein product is CASSLTPPRQGRSGYTF.